This TCR beta chain derives from a study of a mutant IDH1 vaccine in newly diagnosed glioma. On the study more broadly: Scheduled for weeks 1, 3, 5, 7, 11, 15, 19 and 23, eight vaccinations were given to patients.

Time point reported: week 23, last vaccination. With topical imiquimod, each dose of the vaccine consisted of 300 ug of mutant IDH1 20-mer peptide. Only in-frame clones appear in the TCRdb table, and some are missing; sequencing was by immunoSEQ multiplex PCR. The table records roughly 76,000 clones, 85% of them present only once. Comments on this clone: Its specificity is unknown.

The source is a man younger than 45 with glioma. Some clones in this sample may be carry-over from other donors' samples. The sample here was PBMCs, taken from a glioma patient whose treatment included an IDH1 peptide vaccine.

The CDR3 bases are TGTGCCAGCAGCTTTAGAAGCGGGGCCTACAATGAGCAGTTCTTC. As protein: CASSFRSGAYNEQFF. This chain joins TRBV7-9 and TRBJ2-1; 7 bases map to TRBD2. V gave up 3 bases and J gave up 2 bases; unmatched junction bases: 4. Germline-derived CDR1 and CDR2 are SEHNR and FQNEAQ (reference sequence). CDR3 length: 15 residues.